This is a list of T cell receptor beta chains from one sample in a study of blood T cells in healthy people across ages. TCRdb passed the 5' RACE reads through MiXCR, listing each CDR3 protein once. The sample lists 780,000 or so distinct CDR3 sequences; more than 50% were seen once. The sequenced material came from blood. The receptor set was obtained from a middle-aged man in good health. CDR3s include the opening cysteine and the closing phenylalanine or tryptophan. D genes are given only for firm matches. Clone size appears in some rows only: once, few, many, or a class for an expanded clone.

TRBV7-2	-	TRBJ1-2	-	CASSLSKARGYTF	TGTGCCAGCAGCTTGAGCAAGGCCCGTGGCTACACCTTC
TRBV18	-	TRBJ2-3	-	CASSPPSRADTQYF	TGTGCCAGCTCACCACCAAGTAGAGCAGATACGCAGTATTTT
TRBV27	TRBD2	TRBJ2-7	-	CASSLLYSGEDEQYF	TGTGCCAGCAGTTTACTGTACAGCGGGGAAGACGAGCAGTACTTC
TRBV29-1	TRBD2	TRBJ2-5	-	CSVIPGLAGETQYF	TGCAGCGTCATACCGGGACTAGCGGGAGAGACCCAGTACTTC
TRBV7-9	-	TRBJ2-3	-	CASSLVRGRTDTQYF	TGTGCCAGCAGCTTAGTACGGGGAAGGACAGATACGCAGTATTTT
TRBV28	-	TRBJ1-6	once	CASKSLLGLGLINSPLHF	TGTGCCAGCAAATCTTTACTCGGGTTGGGGTTGATAAATTCACCCCTCCACTTT
TRBV5-1	-	TRBJ1-2	-	CASSLPPSTQIYGYTF	TGCGCCAGCAGCCTTCCGCCGAGTACACAAATCTATGGCTACACCTTC
TRBV14	TRBD1	TRBJ2-1	once	CASSHLGQGSEQFF	TGTGCCAGCAGCCATCTGGGACAGGGGAGTGAGCAGTTCTTC
TRBV27	TRBD2	TRBJ2-1	-	CASTTSGTYNEQFF	TGTGCCAGCACCACTAGCGGCACCTACAATGAGCAGTTCTTC
TRBV7-6	TRBD1	TRBJ2-3	-	CASSLGRQGMISTDTQYF	TGTGCCAGCAGCTTAGGTAGACAGGGGATGATTAGCACAGATACGCAGTATTTT